This T cell receptor beta chain comes out of a study of technical replicates of blood from a few donors. This CDR3 contains 15 residues. The germline gives CDR1 SNHLY, CDR2 FYNNEI. V lost 4 bases, J lost 6 bases, and 5 bases stayed unmatched. Some clones are missing from TCRdb's copy, which holds only in-frame ones; the method was immunoSEQ multiplex PCR. The data hold 65,000 to 95,000 clones, with 95% to 98% observed a single time. Sequencing was done on a sample of T cells isolated from PBMCs. The source of this sequence is a human donor in good health. The chain combines TRBV2 with TRBJ2-1; 11 bases are shared with TRBD2. The CDR3 nucleotides are TGTGCCAGCAGTGCGTCTCTAGCGGGGGGCAATGAGCAGTTCTTC. Translating it yields CASSASLAGGNEQFF.